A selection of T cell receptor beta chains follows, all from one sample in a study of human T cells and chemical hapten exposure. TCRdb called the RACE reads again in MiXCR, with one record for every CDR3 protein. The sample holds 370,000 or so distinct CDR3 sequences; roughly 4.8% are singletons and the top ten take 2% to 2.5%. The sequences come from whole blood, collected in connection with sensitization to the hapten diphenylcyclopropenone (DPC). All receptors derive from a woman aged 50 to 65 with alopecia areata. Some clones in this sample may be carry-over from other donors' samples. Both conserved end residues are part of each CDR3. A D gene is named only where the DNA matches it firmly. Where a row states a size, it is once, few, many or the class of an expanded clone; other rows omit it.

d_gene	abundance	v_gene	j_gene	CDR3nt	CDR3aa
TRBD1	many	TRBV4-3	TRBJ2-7	TGCGCCAGCAGCCCGAGGACAGGGGACGAGCAGTACTTC	CASSPRTGDEQYF
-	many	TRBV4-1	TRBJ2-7	TGCGCCAGCAGCCAGTACCACGGGCAGTACTTC	CASSQYHGQYF
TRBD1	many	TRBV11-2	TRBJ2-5	TGTGCCAGCAGCTTACAGTGGACAGGGGGCCGGGTGGAGACCCAGTACTTC	CASSLQWTGGRVETQYF
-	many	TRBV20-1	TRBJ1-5	TGCAGTGCTAGTGGGGGGCAAGGCCAGCCCCAGCATTTT	CSASGGQGQPQHF
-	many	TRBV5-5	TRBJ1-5	TGTGCCAGCAGCTTGGGACTGATAAATCAGCCCCAGCATTTT	CASSLGLINQPQHF
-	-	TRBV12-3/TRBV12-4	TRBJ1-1	TGTGCCAGCAGTTTTCCTGCAGGTAACACTGAAGCTTTCTTT	CASSFPAGNTEAFF
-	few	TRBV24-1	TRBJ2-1	TGTGCCACCAGTGATGCGGCAGGGCTATACAATGAGCAGTTCTTC	CATSDAAGLYNEQFF
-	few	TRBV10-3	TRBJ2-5	TGTGCCATCAGTGAAGTTCAAGAGACCCAGTACTTC	CAISEVQETQYF
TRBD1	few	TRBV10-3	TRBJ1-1	TGTGCCATCAGTCGAGGGGGCGAGGGAACTGAAGCTTTCTTT	CAISRGGEGTEAFF
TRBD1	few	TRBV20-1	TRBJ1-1	TGCAGTGCCGGTACGGGACAGGCGAACACTGAAGCTTTCTTT	CSAGTGQANTEAFF
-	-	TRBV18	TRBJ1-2	TGTGCCAGCTCACCACCCTTCTCCGGGAGCTATGGCTACACCTTC	CASSPPFSGSYGYTF
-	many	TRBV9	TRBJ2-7	TGTGCCAGCAGCCCTAACCCCAGCGGACCTCCCTACGAGCAGTACTTC	CASSPNPSGPPYEQYF
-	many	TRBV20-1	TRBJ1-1	TGCAGTGCAAAGAGCCCCGGGGAGCTGACTGAAGCTTTCTTT	CSAKSPGELTEAFF
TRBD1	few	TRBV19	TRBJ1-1	TGTGCCAGTTCAAAACAGGGGGCCACTGAAGCTTTCTTT	CASSKQGATEAFF
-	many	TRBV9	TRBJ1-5	TGTGCCAGCAGCGTAGACACAAGCAATCAGCCCCAGCATTTT	CASSVDTSNQPQHF
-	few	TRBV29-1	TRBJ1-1	TGCAGCGTGTCCAGGCGGAACACTGAAGCTTTCTTT	CSVSRRNTEAFF
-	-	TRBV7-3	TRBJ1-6	TGTGCCAGCAGCCCTACTGTTAATTCACCCCTCCACTTT	CASSPTVNSPLHF
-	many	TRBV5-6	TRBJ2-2	TGTGCCAGCAGCTTGGTCGCCGGGGAGCTGTTTTTT	CASSLVAGELFF
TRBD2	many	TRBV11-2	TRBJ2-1	TGTGCCAGCAGCTTAGCCAGCGGGGCAGATGAGCAGTTCTTC	CASSLASGADEQFF
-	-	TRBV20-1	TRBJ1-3	TGCAGTGCTAGATTAGCGGAGGGGGGCGCGAGAGGAAACACCATATATTTT	CSARLAEGGARGNTIYF
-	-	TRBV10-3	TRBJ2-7	TGTGCCATCAGTGGACAGTACGAGCAGTACTTC	CAISGQYEQYF
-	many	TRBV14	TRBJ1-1	TGTGCCAGCAGCCCCGGACCGGGCGGAGTAGCTTTCTTT	CASSPGPGGVAFF
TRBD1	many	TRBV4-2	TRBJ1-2	TGTGCCAGCAGCCAAAAAGCCGGGACAGGGGTGTATGGCTACACCTTC	CASSQKAGTGVYGYTF
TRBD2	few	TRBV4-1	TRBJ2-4	TGCGCCAGCAGCCTACCGTCGAGCGGGGGGGCCGGAGTCAAAAACATTCAGTACTTC	CASSLPSSGGAGVKNIQYF